This T cell receptor beta chain was recovered during a study of cytomegalovirus exposure and HLA in healthy donors. The primer mix had 60 Vbeta and 13 Jbeta primers. Methods used by the authors: Approximately 9.9 million of 80 million to 85 million unique TCR beta chains were shared, per a later count. Assay used: immunoSEQ multiplex PCR; TCRdb lists only in-frame clones, some missing. V and J calls and clone size are those listed in that table; D and trimming were worked out from the DNA. The listing contains roughly 69,000 clones. With regard to this clone: Its antigen remains unknown.

Study conclusions and caveats: Highly shared sequence variants in one cluster were likely a sequencing artifact.

Trimming removed 1 base from V and 4 bases from J, with 13 bases in between. CDR3 length equals 16 residues. Germline CDR1 reads MNHEY; CDR2 reads SVGAGI. Sample: PBMCs. This sequence was found in a woman aged 25 to 39 in good health and CMV-seronegative. The rearrangement uses TRBV6-5 and TRBJ2-2; tentative D call: TRBD2 (6 bases). CDR3 nucleotide sequence: TGTGCCAGCAGTTACTTACTTCTAGCGTCCACCGGGGAGCTGTTTTTT. Translation: CASSYLLLASTGELFF.